The 20 T cell receptor beta chains below all came from one sample that was sequenced in a study of CD8+CD57+ T cells in acquired aplastic anemia. The study profiled TCR beta VDJ and CDR3 using genomic DNA as template. In TCRdb, the reads were re-called with MiXCR into one record per CDR3 protein. The table shows 250,000 to 350,000 distinct CDR3 sequences, with 45% to 65% occurring only once. Sequencing used sorted CD4+, CD8+, or CD8+CD57+ T cells (not recorded which) from PBMCs. The source of these receptors is a human donor with severe aplastic anemia or a healthy control (not recorded which).

The chain carries TRBV19 and TRBJ1-6; the match to TRBD1 covers 7 bases. This CDR3 spans 14 amino acids. Germline CDR1 reads LNHDA; CDR2 reads SQIVND (reference sequence). V gave up 4 bases and J gave up 9 bases; unmatched junction bases: 6. The CDR3 loop reads CASSTRQGPSPLHF. The CDR3, as DNA: TGTGCCAGTAGTACCCGACAGGGACCTTCACCCCTCCACTTT.

The V call is TRBV4-1, the J call TRBJ1-2; perhaps TRBD1 as D (5 bases). Germline V gene sequence: CDR1 MGHRA, CDR2 YSYEKL. Trimming removed 2 bases at V and 1 base at J, with 5 bases between. The CDR3 runs to 13 residues. CDR3 nucleotides: TGCGCCAGCAGCCAACAGGGTAACTATGGCTACACCTTC. Translating it yields CASSQQGNYGYTF.

The chain has TRBV29-1 and TRBJ1-5; TRBD1 matches at 8 bases. The V gene end was trimmed by 7 bases and the J gene end by 6 bases; junction bases not matched to a gene: 8. The CDR3 has 13 amino acids. Germline V gene data show CDR1 as SQVTM and CDR2 as ANQGSEA. The CDR3 spells CSASDRDGQPQHF. CDR3 nucleotides: TGCAGCGCCTCGGACAGGGACGGTCAGCCCCAGCATTTT.

The table lists this clonotype with many counts. The chain has TRBV7-2 and TRBJ2-3; 12 bases are shared with TRBD2. In germline, CDR1 is SGHTA, CDR2 FQGNSA. V lost 5 bases and J lost 3; bases outside the gene matches: 6. This CDR3 contains 16 residues. The chain's CDR3 is CASSRTSGDITDTQYF. The CDR3 DNA sequence: TGTGCCAGCAGCAGGACTAGCGGGGATATAACAGATACGCAGTATTTT. Complete variable domain (other parts from reference TRBV7-2 and TRBJ2-3): GAGVSQSPSNKVTEKGKDVELRCDPISGHTALYWYRQSLGQGLEFLIYFQGNSAPDKSGLPSDRFSAERTGGSVSTLTIQRTQQEDSAVYLCASSRTSGDITDTQYFGPGTRLTVL.

At least ten counts were recorded for this clonotype. The chain employs TRBV6-1 and TRBJ2-5, with TRBD2 as a possible D gene (6 bases). In germline, CDR1 is MNHNS, CDR2 SASEGT. V shed 6 bases and J shed 3 bases, with 14 bases lying between them. This CDR3 contains 14 residues. CDR3 in amino acids: CASRVGLTEETQYF. For the CDR3, the DNA is TGTGCCAGCAGGGTGGGACTGACAGAAGAGACCCAGTACTTC.

The chain uses TRBV10-3 and TRBJ1-1; maybe TRBD1 (5 bases). This CDR3 region has 13 residues. The V end was cut by 8 bases, the J end by 3 bases, with 13 bases between. Germline V gene lookup returns CDR1 ENHRY and CDR2 SYGVKD. The CDR3 coding sequence is TGTGCCATCGGTCCCGGGACCCACACTGAAGCTTTCTTT. Encoded protein: CAIGPGTHTEAFF.

This clonotype came up a few times. CDR3 nucleotide sequence: TGTGCCAGCAGCCCAGGACTAGCAGCCTCCTACGAGCAGTACTTC. The encoded protein is CASSPGLAASYEQYF. This sequence joins TRBV9 and TRBJ2-7, with 8 bases aligning to TRBD2. The CDR3 is 15 residues long. Germline trimming cut 4 bases from V and 0 bases from J; bases unmatched to any gene: 6. Germline V gives CDR1 SGDLS, CDR2 YYNGEE.

The gene calls are TRBV20-1 and TRBJ2-5; 8 nucleotides align to TRBD2. The CDR3 consists of 15 residues. V gave up 8 bases and J gave up 5 bases; unmatched junction bases: 16. Germline loops: CDR1 DFQATT, CDR2 SNEGSKA (reference sequence). This CDR3 reads CSNAGTGGDRETQYF. The CDR3, as DNA: TGCAGTAACGCGGGGACGGGGGGGGATAGGGAGACCCAGTACTTC.

About this clonotype: The junction does not match germline at one end; this may be a read error. The V call is TRBV7-2, the J call TRBJ2-7, with D perhaps TRBD2 (5 bases). In germline, CDR1 is SGHTA, CDR2 FQGNSA. CDR3 length equals 13 residues. As DNA, the CDR3 is TGTGCCGGCAGTAAAAATTGGAGGTACGAGCAGTACTTC. It specifies CAGSKNWRYEQYF.

The chain carries TRBV12-3 or TRBV12-4 and TRBJ1-2; tentatively, D is TRBD1 (5 bases). V lost 3 bases to trimming and J lost 9 bases, with 11 bases between them. The CDR3 runs 12 residues. CDR3 in amino acids: CASSFGRGSYTF. The CDR3 bases are TGTGCCAGCAGTTTTGGTAGGGGTAGCTACACCTTC.

This clonotype was detected a few times. Possible read error: a much larger clone is one base away. The CDR3 carries no conserved terminal phenylalanine or tryptophan, so it likely arises from a read error. The V call is TRBV6-5, the J call TRBJ1-1, with D unclear. Trimming removed 4 bases from V and 1 base from J, with 4 bases in between. The CDR3 is 12 amino acids. From germline, CDR1 is MNHEY and CDR2 SVGAGI. The CDR3 bases are TGTGCCAGCAGTTGGGGGAACACTGAAGCTTTCCTT. This encodes CASSWGNTEAFL.

V and J are TRBV7-9 and TRBJ2-3, with 9 bases lining up with TRBD1. The CDR3 is 17 amino acids. The trim removed 4 bases at V and 2 bases at J, leaving 10 bases unmatched. From germline, CDR1 is SEHNR and CDR2 FQNEAQ (reference sequence). CDR3 protein: CASSYSLGQGPTDTQYF. The CDR3 bases are TGTGCCAGCAGCTACAGCCTAGGACAGGGGCCCACAGATACGCAGTATTTT.

This clonotype was detected ten times or more. This chain joins TRBV18 and TRBJ2-7, with 10 bases matching TRBD1. The V segment lost 2 bases and the J segment 2 bases; nucleotides outside the gene matches: 3. The CDR3 sequence is 15 residues long. CDR1 is KGHSH and CDR2 is LQKENI in the germline V gene. The CDR3 loop is CASSPRDRGPYEQYF. For the CDR3, the DNA is TGTGCCAGCTCACCAAGGGACAGGGGACCCTACGAGCAGTACTTC.

This clonotype was observed at least ten times. The J gene is TRBJ1-2, the V gene TRBV28, with D unclear. CDR1 is MDHEN, CDR2 SYDVKM, per germline. CDR3 length equals 12 residues. V was clipped by 3 bases and J by 4 bases, with 6 bases between them. The CDR3 DNA is TGTGCCAGCAGTTTTTACAGCTATGGCTACACCTTC. Amino acids: CASSFYSYGYTF.

This chain links TRBV12-3 or TRBV12-4 with TRBJ2-7; 8 nucleotides line up with TRBD2. This CDR3 region has 15 residues. J gave up 0 bases and V 2 bases, and 3 bases lay outside the gene matches. CDR3: CASSLRAGGSYEQYF. CDR3 sequence (DNA): TGTGCCAGCAGTTTAAGGGCGGGGGGCTCCTACGAGCAGTACTTC.

This rearrangement joins TRBV5-1 to TRBJ1-1; 8 bases are shared with TRBD1. The J segment lost 3 bases and the V segment lost 4 bases, leaving 5 bases of the junction unmatched. The CDR3 is 14 amino acids. The germline V gene has CDR1 SGHRS and CDR2 YFSETQ. CDR3 in DNA: TGCGCCAGCAGCCTGGGACAGGCCTACACTGAAGCTTTCTTT. This sequence encodes CASSLGQAYTEAFF.

The J gene is TRBJ1-1, the V gene TRBV20-1; the D is unclear. This CDR3 has 12 amino acids. Trimming removed 6 bases at V and 3 bases at J, with 11 bases between. Germline CDR1 is DFQATT and CDR2 is SNEGSKA (reference sequence). The CDR3 DNA follows: TGCAGTGCCTCTGGGAGGGACACTGAAGCTTTCTTT. Its translation is CSASGRDTEAFF.

J is TRBJ2-3 and V is TRBV7-9; tentatively, D is TRBD1 (5 bases). The germline V gene encodes CDR1 SEHNR and CDR2 FQNEAQ (reference sequence). Trimming left V 5 bases short and J 10 bases short, with 13 bases between. The CDR3 consists of 12 residues. CDR3 sequence: CASSPQGQAQYF. The CDR3 DNA reads TGTGCCAGCAGCCCCCAAGGACAAGCGCAGTATTTT.

At least ten counts were recorded for this clonotype. The chain carries TRBV7-2 and TRBJ2-5, with 7 bases matching TRBD2. The trim removed 1 base at V and 5 bases at J, leaving 7 bases unmatched. Germline lookup yields CDR1 SGHTA and CDR2 FQGNSA. CDR3 length equals 15 residues. The DNA for the CDR3 is TGTGCCAGCAGCTTAGGGGGGGGGGGAGGGGAGACCCAGTACTTC. Translation gives CASSLGGGGGETQYF.

This clonotype has only a few counts. The chain has TRBV10-3 and TRBJ1-1; D remains unclear. V was pared by 2 bases and J by 1 base, with 20 bases between. The CDR3 runs 18 residues. The germline V gene has CDR1 ENHRY and CDR2 SYGVKD. CDR3 coding DNA: TGTGCCATCAGTGAGCCCTACCAAACCCGCAATACGAACACTGAAGCTTTCTTT. This codes for CAISEPYQTRNTNTEAFF.